One sample yielded the 18 T cell receptor beta chains listed below, sequenced in a study of blood T cell repertoires in COVID-19. Only in-frame clones appear in the TCRdb table, and some are missing; sequencing was by immunoSEQ multiplex PCR. This sample has 90,000 to 150,000 clones, with around three quarters found just once. Material for sequencing was peripheral blood. The receptor source for this set is a woman of 80 years or more with acute or convalescent COVID-19.

The V gene is TRBV6-2 or TRBV6-3, the J gene TRBJ1-2, with a weak D call TRBD1 (5 bases). CDR1 is MNHEY, CDR2 SVGEGT, per germline. Deletions cut 5 bases from V and 8 bases from J, with 15 bases between. The CDR3 contains 13 residues. The CDR3 spells CASSHRGHRGYTF. As DNA, the CDR3 is TGTGCCAGCAGTCATCGAGGACACCGGGGCTACACCTTC.

The chain links TRBV2 to TRBJ1-5, with D unclear. Trimming pared 5 bases from V and 4 bases from J, leaving 6 bases between. The CDR3 spans 12 residues. Germline CDR1 is SNHLY and CDR2 is FYNNEI. The CDR3 here is CASSSRNQPQHF. The CDR3 nucleotides are TGTGCCAGCAGTTCTAGGAATCAGCCCCAGCATTTT.

CDR3 sequence reads: CASSYGGLVSTDTQYF. CDR3 DNA: TGTGCCAGCAGTTACGGGGGACTCGTTAGCACAGATACGCAGTATTTT. The chain has TRBV6-5 and TRBJ2-3, with a tentative D call TRBD2 (6 bases). In germline, CDR1 is MNHEY, CDR2 SVGAGI. The CDR3 covers 16 residues. V lost 2 bases to trimming and J lost 0 bases, with 12 bases between them.

Worth noting for this clone: Compared with germline, one end of the junction differs, possibly owing to a read error. This chain links TRBV30 with TRBJ1-1, with D perhaps TRBD1 (5 bases). The germline V gene encodes CDR1 GTSNPN and CDR2 SVGIG (reference sequence). The CDR3 consists of 13 residues. The CDR3 DNA reads TGTGCCTGGAGTGTATGGGGCAACAGTGAAGCTTTCTTT. This sequence encodes CAWSVWGNSEAFF.

V usage is TRBV10-3 and J usage is TRBJ2-5, with 8 positions matching TRBD1. J gave up 4 bases and V 3 bases, and 4 bases lay outside the gene matches. This CDR3 spans 14 amino acids. The germline gives CDR1 ENHRY, CDR2 SYGVKD. The chain's CDR3 is CAISDDRGGETQYF. The CDR3 nucleotides are TGTGCCATCAGTGACGACAGGGGTGGAGAGACCCAGTACTTC.

The chain joins TRBV7-6 to TRBJ2-5, with TRBD1 matching 8 bases. J was trimmed by 1 base and V by 5 bases; bases with no gene match: 9. Germline-derived CDR1 and CDR2 are SGHVS and FNYEAQ. The length of the CDR3 is 16 residues. Here the CDR3 reads CASSPRTGRSQETQYF. The DNA for the CDR3 is TGTGCCAGCAGCCCCCGGACAGGGCGCTCCCAAGAGACCCAGTACTTC.

The chain links TRBV4-2 to TRBJ1-2; 7 bases agree with TRBD1. V was clipped by 0 bases and J by 4 bases; unmatched bases: 5. CDR1 LGHNA and CDR2 YNFKEQ come from the germline V gene. The CDR3 consists of 15 residues. The CDR3 is CASSQDPRGTYGYTF. CDR3 coding DNA: TGTGCCAGCAGCCAAGACCCCAGGGGGACCTATGGCTACACCTTC.

In this sample, this clone turned up once. The V call is TRBV6-1, the J call TRBJ2-1, with 10 bases lining up with TRBD2. V shed 3 bases, J shed 8 bases, and the junction held 7 bases outside the gene matches. The CDR3 runs 15 residues. The germline gives CDR1 MNHNS, CDR2 SASEGT. For the CDR3, the DNA is TGTGCCAGCAGTGAGGGAGCGGGAGGGCTATATGAGCAGTTCTTC. Amino acids: CASSEGAGGLYEQFF.

This clone was recorded once. CDR3 bases: TGTGCCAGCAAAGAGGACTCAACTAATGAAAAACTGTTTTTT. Amino acids: CASKEDSTNEKLFF. V usage is TRBV2 and J usage is TRBJ1-4, with D unclear. This CDR3 region has 14 residues. Germline V gives CDR1 SNHLY, CDR2 FYNNEI. Trimming removed 7 bases from V and 0 bases from J, with 9 bases in between.

Here the CDR3 DNA reads TGTGCCAGTAAACCGGGACAGTCGGGTCAGCCCCAGCATTTT. This codes for CASKPGQSGQPQHF. The V and J genes are TRBV28 and TRBJ1-5; TRBD1 matches 7 bases. The CDR3 is made up of 14 amino acids. Trimming took 9 bases from V and 6 from J; bases not matched to a gene: 11. CDR1 MDHEN and CDR2 SYDVKM come from the germline V gene.

This clone has only a few counts. This chain uses TRBV10-3 with TRBJ1-2; D is unclear. Germline V lookup: CDR1 ENHRY, CDR2 SYGVKD. This CDR3 spans 14 amino acids. V was trimmed by 3 bases and J by 6 bases, leaving 14 bases between them. The CDR3 sequence is CAISDRMEVDGYTF. CDR3 sequence (DNA): TGTGCCATCAGTGATAGGATGGAGGTTGATGGCTACACCTTC.

The chain combines TRBV15 with TRBJ2-5; D gene uncertain. This CDR3 spans 12 amino acids. Germline V gene lookup returns CDR1 LNHNV and CDR2 YYDKDF (reference sequence). The V gene lost 3 bases and the J gene lost 7 bases, with 9 bases spanning the gap. CDR3 DNA sequence: TGTGCCACCAGCAGGCCCTCCGGGACCCAGTACTTC. This encodes CATSRPSGTQYF.

This rearrangement joins TRBV30 to TRBJ1-2; perhaps TRBD1 as D (5 bases). V shed 8 bases and J shed 0 bases, with 16 bases lying between them. This CDR3 has 14 residues. In germline, CDR1 is GTSNPN, CDR2 SVGIG (reference sequence). The CDR3 region has the DNA TGTGCCCAAAGCCGACAGTCCTCTAACTATGGCTACACCTTC. It encodes CAQSRQSSNYGYTF.

The chain is built from TRBV5-5 and TRBJ1-1; D might be TRBD1 (6 bases). The V end was cut by 1 base, the J end by 5 bases, with 15 bases between. Germline loops: CDR1 SGHKS, CDR2 YYEKEE (reference sequence). This CDR3 contains 15 residues. CDR3 loop: CASSLRQAGVTEAFF. The CDR3 DNA reads as TGTGCCAGCAGCTTGAGACAGGCGGGCGTAACTGAAGCTTTCTTT.

The chain recombines TRBV7-9 with TRBJ1-2; D is unclear. Looked up from germline, CDR1 is SEHNR and CDR2 is FQNEAQ (reference sequence). The CDR3 spans 12 residues. V lost 2 bases and J 4 bases, leaving 5 bases between the germline ends. Written as DNA, the CDR3 is TGTGCCAGCAGCTTACGGGTCTATGGCTACACCTTC. Translation: CASSLRVYGYTF.

The chain combines TRBV5-1 with TRBJ1-1; 8 nucleotides agree with TRBD1. J was trimmed by 3 bases and V by 0 bases; bases with no gene match: 7. From germline, CDR1 is SGHRS and CDR2 YFSETQ. There are 16 residues in the CDR3. The CDR3 reads CASSLAQGGSYTEAFF. CDR3 nucleotides: TGCGCCAGCAGCTTGGCACAGGGGGGATCATACACTGAAGCTTTCTTT.

V usage is TRBV5-1 and J usage is TRBJ1-1, with 9 nucleotides matching TRBD1. The CDR3 has 15 amino acids. V was pared by 4 bases and J by 4 bases, with 8 bases of the junction left unmatched. The germline V gene has CDR1 SGHRS and CDR2 YFSETQ. The CDR3 DNA follows: TGCGCCAGCAGCCGACGACAGGGGGGAGGCACTGAAGCTTTCTTT. Protein: CASSRRQGGGTEAFF.

The chain couples TRBV25-1 to TRBJ1-2; D ambiguous. Trimming removed 2 bases from V and 7 bases from J, with 17 bases in between. CDR3 length equals 15 residues. Germline CDR1 and CDR2: MGHDK and SYGVNS. CDR3 nucleotide sequence: TGTGCCAGCAGTGAACCCCGGGGAATCATGGCTGGCTACACCTTC. Translation gives CASSEPRGIMAGYTF.